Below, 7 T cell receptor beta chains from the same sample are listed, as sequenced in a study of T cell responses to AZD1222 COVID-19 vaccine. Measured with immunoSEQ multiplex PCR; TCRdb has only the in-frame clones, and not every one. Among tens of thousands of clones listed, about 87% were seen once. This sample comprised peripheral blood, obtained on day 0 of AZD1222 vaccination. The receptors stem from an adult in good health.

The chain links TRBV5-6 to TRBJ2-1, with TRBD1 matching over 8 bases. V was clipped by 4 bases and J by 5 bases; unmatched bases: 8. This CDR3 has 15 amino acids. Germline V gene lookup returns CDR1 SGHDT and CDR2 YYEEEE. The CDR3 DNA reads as TGTGCCAGCAGCCTCTCGGGGACAGGCAACAATGAGCAGTTCTTC. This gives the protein CASSLSGTGNNEQFF.

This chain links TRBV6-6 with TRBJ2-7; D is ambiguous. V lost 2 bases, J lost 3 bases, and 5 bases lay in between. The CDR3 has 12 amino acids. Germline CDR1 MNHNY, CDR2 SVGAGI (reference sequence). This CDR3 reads CASSYRHYEQYF. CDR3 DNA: TGTGCCAGCAGTTACCGCCACTACGAGCAGTACTTC.

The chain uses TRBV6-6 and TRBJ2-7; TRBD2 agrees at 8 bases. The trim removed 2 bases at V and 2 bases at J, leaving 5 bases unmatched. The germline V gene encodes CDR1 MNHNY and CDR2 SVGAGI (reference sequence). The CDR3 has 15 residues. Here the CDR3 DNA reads TGTGCCAGCAGTTACGTCGGTAGCGGGGCCTACGAGCAGTACTTC. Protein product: CASSYVGSGAYEQYF.

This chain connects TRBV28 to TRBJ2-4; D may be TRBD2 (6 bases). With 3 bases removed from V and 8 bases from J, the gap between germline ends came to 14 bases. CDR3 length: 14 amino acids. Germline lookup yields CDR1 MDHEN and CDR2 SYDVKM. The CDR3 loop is CASSFYAQRDIQYF. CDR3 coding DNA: TGTGCCAGCAGTTTCTACGCTCAGCGGGACATTCAGTACTTC.

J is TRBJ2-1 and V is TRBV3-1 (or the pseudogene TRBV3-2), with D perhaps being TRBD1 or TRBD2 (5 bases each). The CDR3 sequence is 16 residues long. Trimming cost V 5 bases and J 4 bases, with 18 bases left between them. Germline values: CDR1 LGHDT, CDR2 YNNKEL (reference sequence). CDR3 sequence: CASSSHGTGSYNEQFF. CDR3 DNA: TGTGCCAGCAGCTCCCACGGGACCGGGTCGTACAATGAGCAGTTCTTC.

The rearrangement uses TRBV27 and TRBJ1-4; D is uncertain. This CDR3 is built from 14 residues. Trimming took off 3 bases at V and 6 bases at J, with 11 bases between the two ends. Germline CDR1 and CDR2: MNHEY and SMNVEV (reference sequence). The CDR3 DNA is TGTGCCAGCAGTTTGGGCTGGGGTGATGAAAAACTGTTTTTT. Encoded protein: CASSLGWGDEKLFF.

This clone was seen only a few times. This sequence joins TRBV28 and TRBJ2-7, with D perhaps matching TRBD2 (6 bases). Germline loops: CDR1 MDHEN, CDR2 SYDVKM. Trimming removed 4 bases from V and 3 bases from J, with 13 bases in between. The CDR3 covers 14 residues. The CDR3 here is CASSSAGIGYEQYF. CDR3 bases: TGTGCCAGCAGTTCTGCGGGGATAGGCTACGAGCAGTACTTC.